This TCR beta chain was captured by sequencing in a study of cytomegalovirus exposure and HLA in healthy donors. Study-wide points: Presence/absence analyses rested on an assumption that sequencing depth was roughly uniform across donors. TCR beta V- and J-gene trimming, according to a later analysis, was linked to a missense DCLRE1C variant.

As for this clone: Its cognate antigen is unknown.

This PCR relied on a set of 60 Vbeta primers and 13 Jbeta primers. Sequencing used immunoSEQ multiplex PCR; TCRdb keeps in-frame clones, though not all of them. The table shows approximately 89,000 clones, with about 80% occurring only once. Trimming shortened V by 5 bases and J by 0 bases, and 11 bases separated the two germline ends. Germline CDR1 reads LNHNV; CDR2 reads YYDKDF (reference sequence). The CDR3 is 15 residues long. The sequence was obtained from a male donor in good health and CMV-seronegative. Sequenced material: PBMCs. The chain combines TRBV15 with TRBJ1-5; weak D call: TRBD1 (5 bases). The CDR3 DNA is TGTGCCACCAGCGGGCGGGGGGTTAGCAATCAGCCCCAGCATTTT. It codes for CATSGRGVSNQPQHF.